This TCR beta chain was captured in a study of monozygotic twins with inflammatory bowel disease. The CDR3 loop spans 14 amino acids. Germline V gene sequence: CDR1 SGHTA, CDR2 FQGNSA. From the 5' RACE reads, TCRdb lists one entry per CDR3 protein and no DNA. Here the sample table reports around 380,000 distinct CDR3 sequences. This receptor was identified in a human donor with ulcerative colitis or Crohn's disease, or a healthy co-twin of an affected twin (not recorded which). The gene calls are TRBV7-2 and TRBJ2-1; TCRdb returns TRBD2, unconfirmable since there is no DNA. The sample comprised blood. The chain's CDR3 is CASSPHAGSHEQFF. The full variable domain, rest sourced from reference TRBV7-2 and TRBJ2-1, is GAGVSQSPSNKVTEKGKDVELRCDPISGHTALYWYRQSLGQGLEFLIYFQGNSAPDKSGLPSDRFSAERTGGSVSTLTIQRTQQEDSAVYLCASSPHAGSHEQFFGPGTRLTVL.